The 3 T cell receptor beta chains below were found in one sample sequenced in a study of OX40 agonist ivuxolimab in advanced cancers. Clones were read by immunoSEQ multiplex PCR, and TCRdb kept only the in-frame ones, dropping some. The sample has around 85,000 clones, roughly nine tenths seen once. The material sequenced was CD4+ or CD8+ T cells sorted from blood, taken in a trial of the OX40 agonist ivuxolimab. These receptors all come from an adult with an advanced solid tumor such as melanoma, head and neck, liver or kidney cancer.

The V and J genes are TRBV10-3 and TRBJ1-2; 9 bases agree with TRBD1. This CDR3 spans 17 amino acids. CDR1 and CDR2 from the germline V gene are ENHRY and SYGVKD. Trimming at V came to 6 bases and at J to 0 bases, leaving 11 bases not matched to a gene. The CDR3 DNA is TGTGCCATCAGAGCTCCGACAGGGGGTCGAGCTAACTATGGCTACACCTTC. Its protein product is CAIRAPTGGRANYGYTF.

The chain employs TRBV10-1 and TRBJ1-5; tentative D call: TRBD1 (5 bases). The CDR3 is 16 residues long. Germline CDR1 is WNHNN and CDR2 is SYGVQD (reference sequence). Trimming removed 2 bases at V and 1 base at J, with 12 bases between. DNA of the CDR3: TGCGCCAGCAGTGAGACCTTCGGGGGAAGCAATCAGCCCCAGCATTTT. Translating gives CASSETFGGSNQPQHF.

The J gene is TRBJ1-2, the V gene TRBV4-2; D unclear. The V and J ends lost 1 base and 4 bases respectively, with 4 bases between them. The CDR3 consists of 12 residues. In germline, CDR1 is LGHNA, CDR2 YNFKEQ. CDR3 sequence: CASSQARYGYTF. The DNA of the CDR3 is TGTGCCAGCAGCCAAGCGCGCTATGGCTACACCTTC.